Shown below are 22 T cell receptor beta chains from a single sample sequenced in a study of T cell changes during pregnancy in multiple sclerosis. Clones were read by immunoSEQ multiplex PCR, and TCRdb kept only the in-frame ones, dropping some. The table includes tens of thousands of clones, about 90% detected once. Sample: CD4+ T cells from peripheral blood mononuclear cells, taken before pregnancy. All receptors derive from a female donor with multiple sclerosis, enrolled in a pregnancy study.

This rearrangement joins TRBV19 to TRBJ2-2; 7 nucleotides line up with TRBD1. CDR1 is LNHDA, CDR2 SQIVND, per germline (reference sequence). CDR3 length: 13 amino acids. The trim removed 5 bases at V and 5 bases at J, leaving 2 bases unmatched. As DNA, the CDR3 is TGTGCCAGTAGTCCGACAGGGACCGGGGAGCTGTTTTTT. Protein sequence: CASSPTGTGELFF. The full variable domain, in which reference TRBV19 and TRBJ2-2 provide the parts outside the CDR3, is DGGITQSPKYLFRKEGQNVTLSCEQNLNHDAMYWYRQDPGQGLRLIYYSQIVNDFQKGDIAEGYSVSREKKESFPLTVTSAQKNPTAFYLCASSPTGTGELFFGEGSRLTVL.

CDR3 nucleotides: TGTGCCAGTAACTCCGGGACAGGGTTGCGTGAGCAGTTCTTC. Residues: CASNSGTGLREQFF. This chain connects TRBV10-3 to TRBJ2-1; 9 bases map to TRBD1. After removal of 10 bases from V and 9 bases from J, the junction contained 13 bases not matched to a gene. Germline V lookup: CDR1 ENHRY, CDR2 SYGVKD. This CDR3 region has 14 residues.

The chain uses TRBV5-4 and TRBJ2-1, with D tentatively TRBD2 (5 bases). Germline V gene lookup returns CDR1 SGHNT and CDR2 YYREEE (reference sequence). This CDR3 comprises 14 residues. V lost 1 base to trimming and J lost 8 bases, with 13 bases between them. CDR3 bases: TGTGCCAGCAGCTTGTCGGGGATAGTGGATGAGCAGTTCTTC. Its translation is CASSLSGIVDEQFF.

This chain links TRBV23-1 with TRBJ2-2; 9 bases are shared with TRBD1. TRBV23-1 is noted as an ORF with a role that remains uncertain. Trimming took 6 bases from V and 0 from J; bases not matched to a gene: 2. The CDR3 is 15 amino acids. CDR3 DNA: TGCGCCAGCAGGAGGGACAGGGCGAACACCGGGGAGCTGTTTTTT. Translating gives CASRRDRANTGELFF.

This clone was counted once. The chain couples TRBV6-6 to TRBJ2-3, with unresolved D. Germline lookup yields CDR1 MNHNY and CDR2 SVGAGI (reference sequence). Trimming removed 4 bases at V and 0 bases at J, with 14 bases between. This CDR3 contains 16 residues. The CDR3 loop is CASSLSQSSSTDTQYF. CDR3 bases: TGTGCCAGCAGTTTGAGTCAGTCTAGTAGCACAGATACGCAGTATTTT.

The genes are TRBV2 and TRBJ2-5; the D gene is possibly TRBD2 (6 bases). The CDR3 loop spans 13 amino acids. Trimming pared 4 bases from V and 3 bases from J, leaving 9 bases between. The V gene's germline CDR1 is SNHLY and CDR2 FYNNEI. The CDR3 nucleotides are TGTGCCAGCAGTGTGACTAGTAAAGAGACCCAGTACTTC. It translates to CASSVTSKETQYF. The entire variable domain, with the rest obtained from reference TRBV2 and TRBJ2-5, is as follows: EPEVTQTPSHQVTQMGQEVILRCVPISNHLYFYWYRQILGQKVEFLVSFYNNEISEKSEIFDDQFSVERPDGSNFTLKIRSTKLEDSAMYFCASSVTSKETQYFGPGTRLLVL.

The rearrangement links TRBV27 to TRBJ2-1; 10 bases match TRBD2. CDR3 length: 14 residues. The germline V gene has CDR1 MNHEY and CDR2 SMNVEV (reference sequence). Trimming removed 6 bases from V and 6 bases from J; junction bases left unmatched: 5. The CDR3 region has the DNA TGTGCCAGCAGCTCGTTAGCGGGAGGCAATGAGCAGTTCTTC. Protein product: CASSSLAGGNEQFF.

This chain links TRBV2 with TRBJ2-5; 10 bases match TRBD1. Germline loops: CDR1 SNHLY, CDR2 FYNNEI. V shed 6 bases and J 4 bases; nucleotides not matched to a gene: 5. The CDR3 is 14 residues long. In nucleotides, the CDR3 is TGTGCCAGCAGACGGGGACAGGGGTTAGAGACCCAGTACTTC. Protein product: CASRRGQGLETQYF.

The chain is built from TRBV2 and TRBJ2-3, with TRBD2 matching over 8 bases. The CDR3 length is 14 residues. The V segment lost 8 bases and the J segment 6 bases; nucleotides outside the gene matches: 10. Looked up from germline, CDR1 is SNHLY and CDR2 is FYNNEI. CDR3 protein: CASEEAGDRDTQYF. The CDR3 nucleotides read TGTGCCAGCGAGGAAGCGGGAGATCGGGATACGCAGTATTTT.

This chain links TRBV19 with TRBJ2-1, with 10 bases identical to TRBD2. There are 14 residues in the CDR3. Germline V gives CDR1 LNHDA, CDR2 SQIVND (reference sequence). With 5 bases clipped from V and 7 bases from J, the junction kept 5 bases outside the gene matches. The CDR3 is CASSPLAGGNEQFF. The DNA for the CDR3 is TGTGCCAGTAGTCCTTTAGCGGGAGGAAATGAGCAGTTCTTC.

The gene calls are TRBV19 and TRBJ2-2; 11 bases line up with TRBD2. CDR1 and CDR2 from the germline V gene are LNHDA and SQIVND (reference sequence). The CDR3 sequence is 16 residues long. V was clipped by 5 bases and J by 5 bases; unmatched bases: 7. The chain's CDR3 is CASSQASGRWTGELFF. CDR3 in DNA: TGTGCCAGTAGTCAAGCTAGCGGGAGGTGGACCGGGGAGCTGTTTTTT.

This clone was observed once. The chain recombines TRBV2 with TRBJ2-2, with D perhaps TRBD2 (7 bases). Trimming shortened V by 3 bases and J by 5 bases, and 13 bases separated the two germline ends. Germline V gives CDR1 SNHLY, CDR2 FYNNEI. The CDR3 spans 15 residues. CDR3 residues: CASSEGGQGTGELFF. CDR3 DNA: TGTGCCAGCAGTGAGGGGGGGCAAGGAACCGGGGAGCTGTTTTTT.

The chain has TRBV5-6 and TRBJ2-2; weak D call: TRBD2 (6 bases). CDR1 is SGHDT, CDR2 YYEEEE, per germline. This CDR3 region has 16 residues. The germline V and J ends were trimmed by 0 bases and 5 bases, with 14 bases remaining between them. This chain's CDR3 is CASSLGGSGGTGELFF. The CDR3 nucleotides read TGTGCCAGCAGCTTGGGTGGGAGCGGAGGGACCGGGGAGCTGTTTTTT.

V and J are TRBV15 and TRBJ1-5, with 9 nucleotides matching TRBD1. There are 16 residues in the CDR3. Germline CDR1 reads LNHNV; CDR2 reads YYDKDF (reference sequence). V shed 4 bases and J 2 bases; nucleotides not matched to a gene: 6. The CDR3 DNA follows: TGTGCCACCAGCACTAACAGGGGGCGAGGCAATCAGCCCCAGCATTTT. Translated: CATSTNRGRGNQPQHF.

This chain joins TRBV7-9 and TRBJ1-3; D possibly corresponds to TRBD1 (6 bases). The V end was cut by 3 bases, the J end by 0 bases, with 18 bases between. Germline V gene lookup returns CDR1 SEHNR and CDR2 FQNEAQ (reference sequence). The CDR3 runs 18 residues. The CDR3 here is CASSFSQGTGLSGNTIYF. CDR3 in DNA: TGTGCCAGCAGCTTTAGTCAGGGGACGGGGCTCTCTGGAAACACCATATATTTT.

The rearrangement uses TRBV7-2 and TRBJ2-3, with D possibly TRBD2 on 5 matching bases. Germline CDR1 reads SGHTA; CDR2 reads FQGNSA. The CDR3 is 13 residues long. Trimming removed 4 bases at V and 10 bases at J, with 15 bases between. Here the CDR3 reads CASSYSATDSQYF. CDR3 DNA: TGTGCCAGCAGCTATAGCGCCACCGATTCGCAGTATTTT.

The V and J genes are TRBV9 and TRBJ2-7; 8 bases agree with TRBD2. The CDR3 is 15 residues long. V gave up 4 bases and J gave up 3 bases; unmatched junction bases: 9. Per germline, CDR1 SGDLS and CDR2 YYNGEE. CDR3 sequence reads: CASSPRERGRYEQYF. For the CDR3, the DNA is TGTGCCAGCAGCCCTAGGGAGCGGGGGCGCTACGAGCAGTACTTC.

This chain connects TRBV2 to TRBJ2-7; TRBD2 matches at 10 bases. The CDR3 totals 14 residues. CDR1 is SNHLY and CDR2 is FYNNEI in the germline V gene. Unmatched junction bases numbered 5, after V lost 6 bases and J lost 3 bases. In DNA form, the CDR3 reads TGTGCCAGCAGCCAAGCGGGAGGGCTCTACGAGCAGTACTTC. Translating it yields CASSQAGGLYEQYF.

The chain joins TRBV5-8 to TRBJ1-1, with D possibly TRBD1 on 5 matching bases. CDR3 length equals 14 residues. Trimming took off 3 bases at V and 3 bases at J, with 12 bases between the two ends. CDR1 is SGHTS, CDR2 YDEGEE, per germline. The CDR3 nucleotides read TGTGCCAGCAGCTCCTGGGGGGACGACACTGAAGCTTTCTTT. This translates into CASSSWGDDTEAFF.

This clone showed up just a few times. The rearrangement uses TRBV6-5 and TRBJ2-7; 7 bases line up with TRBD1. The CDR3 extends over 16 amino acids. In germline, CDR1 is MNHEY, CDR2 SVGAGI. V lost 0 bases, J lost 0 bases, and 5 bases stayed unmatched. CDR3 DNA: TGTGCCAGCAGTTACTCCGGGACAGTGTACTCCTACGAGCAGTACTTC. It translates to CASSYSGTVYSYEQYF.

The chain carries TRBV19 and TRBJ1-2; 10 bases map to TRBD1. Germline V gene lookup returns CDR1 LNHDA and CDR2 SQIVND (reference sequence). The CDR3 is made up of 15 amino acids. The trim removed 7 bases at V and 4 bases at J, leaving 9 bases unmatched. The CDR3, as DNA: TGTGCCAGTAATTCCCGGGACAGGGGTAGCTATGGCTACACCTTC. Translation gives CASNSRDRGSYGYTF.

This CDR3 is CASSIAVQGPDTQYF. The CDR3 nucleotides are TGTGCCAGTAGTATAGCTGTCCAGGGGCCAGATACGCAGTATTTT. The rearrangement uses TRBV19 and TRBJ2-3; D is possibly TRBD1 (6 bases). Germline assignment: CDR1 LNHDA and CDR2 SQIVND (reference sequence). Trimming shortened V by 1 base and J by 4 bases, and 12 bases separated the two germline ends. The CDR3 consists of 15 residues.